The rows below give T cell receptor beta chains drawn from one sample of a study of blood T cell repertoires in COVID-19. Sequenced by immunoSEQ multiplex PCR; TCRdb stores in-frame clones only, minus some. The sample contains approximately 180,000 clones, 70% to 90% of which appear only once. The sample was peripheral blood. The receptors were gathered from a man aged 60-69 years with acute or convalescent COVID-19. Both conserved end residues are part of each CDR3. Fields, in order: D gene, clone size, V gene, J gene, CDR3 DNA, CDR3 protein. The D gene is left open where the match is weak. Rows may omit the clone size; those that give it use once, few, many or a size class.

>.|few|TRBV5-4|TRBJ1-1
TGTGCGTGGGGGCCCGCCTATATGAACACTGAAGCTTTCTTT
CAWGPAYMNTEAFF
>TRBD2|.|TRBV4-2|TRBJ2-7
TGTGCCAGCAGCCAACTAGCGGGAGGTACCTACGAGCAGTACTTC
CASSQLAGGTYEQYF
>TRBD1|.|TRBV9|TRBJ2-1
TGTGCCAGCAGCGTAGGACAGGGCACAGAGCAGTTCTTC
CASSVGQGTEQFF
>TRBD2|.|TRBV5-1|TRBJ2-7
TGCGCCAGCAGCTTCGGGACTAGCGGGTACGAGCAGTACTTC
CASSFGTSGYEQYF
>TRBD2|.|TRBV6-5|TRBJ2-1
TGTGCCAGCAGTTACATCGGGACTAACAATGAGCAGTTCTTC
CASSYIGTNNEQFF
>TRBD2|.|TRBV27|TRBJ2-7
TGTGCCAGCAGCTCGACTAGCGGGAGGTTGTACTTC
CASSSTSGRLYF
>.|.|TRBV7-6|TRBJ2-1
TGTGCCAGCAGTTCCTACACTAGCAATGAGCAGTTCTTC
CASSSYTSNEQFF
>.|.|TRBV5-1|TRBJ1-3
TGCGCCAGCAGCTTGGACAGCGGTGGAAACACCATATATTTT
CASSLDSGGNTIYF
>TRBD1|.|TRBV18|TRBJ1-1
TGTGCCAGCTCACCAGCCGGGACAGCTACGAACACTGAAGCTTTCTTT
CASSPAGTATNTEAFF
>.|.|TRBV19|TRBJ1-1
TGTGCCAGCCGCGTTTCAGGGGCGAACACTGAAGCTTTCTTT
CASRVSGANTEAFF
>TRBD1|.|TRBV28|TRBJ1-5
TGTGCCAGCACCCCGGGACAGGGGGCAGAGCCCCAGCATTTT
CASTPGQGAEPQHF
>.|.|TRBV7-9|TRBJ1-1
TGTGCCAGCAGCTTATCGGGGGAAGCTTTCTTT
CASSLSGEAFF
>TRBD2|.|TRBV7-6|TRBJ2-1
TGTGCCAGCAGCTTGGGGGCTGCGGGGGGCTACAATGAGCAGTTCTTC
CASSLGAAGGYNEQFF
>.|.|TRBV19|TRBJ1-1
TGTGCCAGTAGTATAGGAGATTTGGGCAACACTGAAGCTTTCTTT
CASSIGDLGNTEAFF
>.|.|TRBV6-5|TRBJ1-1
TGTGCCAGCAGTTATAATGTCGGACTTTTGAACACTGAAGCTTTCTTT
CASSYNVGLLNTEAFF
>TRBD1|few|TRBV12-3/TRBV12-4|TRBJ1-2
TGTGCCAGCAGCCCGACAGGGTATGGCTACACCTTC
CASSPTGYGYTF
>TRBD2|.|TRBV28|TRBJ2-3
TGTGCCAGCAGATTAGCGGGAGCTGGCACAGATACGCAGTATTTT
CASRLAGAGTDTQYF
>TRBD1|.|TRBV2|TRBJ1-5
TGTGCCAGCAGAGACACAGGGGGCAATCAGCCCCAGCATTTT
CASRDTGGNQPQHF
>.|.|TRBV28|TRBJ2-1
TGTGCCAGCAGTTTGGATCCCCGGGGGAGCAGTGAGCAGTTCTTC
CASSLDPRGSSEQFF
>.|few|TRBV7-2|TRBJ2-7
TGTGCCAGCAGCCGGGGTAGGGGGAGGGAAACCTACGAGCAGTACTTC
CASSRGRGRETYEQYF
>TRBD2|once|TRBV4-2|TRBJ2-5
TGTGCCAGCAGACCCAACCTAGCGGGCGCTAACGGGACCCAGTACTTC
CASRPNLAGANGTQYF
>.|.|TRBV9|TRBJ2-7
TGTGCCAGCAGCCCTGGAGGCCCACAGACCGAGCAGTACTTC
CASSPGGPQTEQYF
>.|.|TRBV6-2/TRBV6-3|TRBJ2-4
TGTGCCAGCAGCCCTTACAGGACAACGCTAGCCAAAAACATTCAGTACTTC
CASSPYRTTLAKNIQYF
>TRBD1|few|TRBV28|TRBJ1-5
TGTGCCAGCAAAACCGGGACAGGGTTAGGTCATGACAATCAGCCCCAGCATTTT
CASKTGTGLGHDNQPQHF
>.|few|TRBV28|TRBJ2-1
TGTGCCAGCAGTTCGGCAGGTGACCGTAGGGAGCAGTTCTTC
CASSSAGDRREQFF
>.|.|TRBV28|TRBJ1-4
TGTGCCAGCAGTCCTACGTGGGCCGATGAAAAACTGTTTTTT
CASSPTWADEKLFF
>TRBD2|.|TRBV5-1|TRBJ2-1
TGCGCCAGCAGCTTGGGATTAGCGGGAGGGCTCTATGAGCAGTTCTTC
CASSLGLAGGLYEQFF
>TRBD1|.|TRBV2|TRBJ1-5
TGTGCCAGCAGGGCCAATGGACAGGGGGGTCAGCCCCAGCATTTT
CASRANGQGGQPQHF
>.|.|TRBV4-1|TRBJ2-3
TGCGCCACCAATACCGGGGGAGTTCCAGATACGCAGTATTTT
CATNTGGVPDTQYF
>TRBD1|.|TRBV28|TRBJ1-2
TGTGCCAGCAGTTTCCAGGGGGCAAGTGGCTACACCTTC
CASSFQGASGYTF
>.|.|TRBV3-1/TRBV3-2|TRBJ2-2
TGTGCCAGCAGCCAAGCGTCCCGGGGGGAGCTGTTTTTT
CASSQASRGELFF
>TRBD1|.|TRBV7-9|TRBJ1-1
TGTGCCAGCAGTTACTCCGGGACAGGGAGGGTCCGCACTGAAGCTTTCTTT
CASSYSGTGRVRTEAFF
>TRBD1|.|TRBV9|TRBJ1-2
TGTGCCAGCAGCGTAGTCCCAGGACAGGGGGCGGGAGGCTACACCTTC
CASSVVPGQGAGGYTF
>TRBD2|.|TRBV2|TRBJ2-2
TGTGCCAGCAGTTATACCGGGACTAGCGGGATAAAGAACACCGGGGAGCTGTTTTTT
CASSYTGTSGIKNTGELFF
>.|.|TRBV12-5|TRBJ2-3
TGTGCTACCAGCCAACAGGGAACAGATACGCAGTATTTT
CATSQQGTDTQYF
>.|.|TRBV10-3|TRBJ2-2
TGTGCCATCCGCAGGGCGAACACCGGGGAGCTGTTTTTT
CAIRRANTGELFF
>.|.|TRBV27|TRBJ2-7
TGTGCCAGCAGTTTTTCGGCAGGGGAGGGCTACGAGCAGTACTTC
CASSFSAGEGYEQYF
>.|.|TRBV7-2|TRBJ2-7
TGTGCCAGCAGCTTTTCGGGGGACTCCTACGAGCAGTACTTC
CASSFSGDSYEQYF